These 29 T cell receptor beta chains were all obtained from the same sample, sequenced in a study of shared clonotypes between healthy human individuals. TCRdb's table, derived via immunoSEQ multiplex PCR, lists solely in-frame clones and lacks some. This sample yields about 2.1 million clones, of which over 85% are seen a single time; 1.5% to 2% belongs to the top ten. Naive CD8 isolation took CD45RO-negative cells positively selected for CCR7 and excluded terminally differentiated effector memory CD45RA+ cells. Source material: naive CD8+ T cells from PBMCs. The receptors derive from a young man in good health. Some clones in this sample may be carry-over from other donors' samples.

About this clone: The identical CDR3 is also encoded by other nucleotide sequences in the sample. The chain links TRBV9 to TRBJ2-6; D unresolved. The CDR3 spans 13 residues. Germline V gives CDR1 SGDLS, CDR2 YYNGEE. Trimming shortened V by 3 bases and J by 3 bases, and 4 bases separated the two germline ends. The CDR3 region is CASSGSGANVLTF. The CDR3 bases are TGTGCCAGCAGCGGTAGTGGGGCCAACGTCCTGACTTTC. The whole variable domain, filled in from reference TRBV9 and TRBJ2-6, reads DSGVTQTPKHLITATGQRVTLRCSPRSGDLSVYWYQQSLDQGLQFLIQYYNGEERAKGNILERFSAQQFPDLHSELNLSSLELGDSALYFCASSGSGANVLTFGAGSRLTVL.

The CDR3 loop reads CASSIYVENEQFF. DNA of the CDR3: TGCGCCAGCAGCATATATGTGGAGAATGAGCAGTTCTTC. The J gene is TRBJ2-1, the V gene TRBV5-1, with D hard to call. Germline V gene data show CDR1 as SGHRS and CDR2 as YFSETQ. CDR3 size: 13 residues. Trimming took 4 bases from V and 7 from J, leaving 12 bases between them.

The chain links TRBV14 to TRBJ2-1; D is possibly TRBD2 (5 bases). Germline CDR1 and CDR2: SGHDN and FVKESK. The CDR3 consists of 14 residues. Trimming removed 1 base at V and 8 bases at J, with 12 bases between. CDR3 loop: CASSQGRTRDEQFF. CDR3 nucleotide sequence: TGTGCCAGCAGCCAAGGGAGGACCCGCGATGAGCAGTTCTTC.

CDR3 protein: CASSLRGQGIGSPLHF. For the CDR3, the DNA is TGTGCCAGCAGCCTCCGGGGACAGGGCATTGGCTCACCCCTCCACTTT. The chain employs TRBV7-9 and TRBJ1-6; 9 positions match TRBD1. J gave up 10 bases and V 5 bases, and 12 bases lay outside the gene matches. CDR3 size: 16 residues. Germline V gives CDR1 SEHNR, CDR2 FQNEAQ (reference sequence). The full variable domain, its missing parts supplied by reference TRBV7-9 and TRBJ1-6, is DTGVSQNPRHKITKRGQNVTFRCDPISEHNRLYWYRQTLGQGPEFLTYFQNEAQLEKSRLLSDRFSAERPKGSFSTLEIQRTEQGDSAMYLCASSLRGQGIGSPLHFGNGTRLTVT.

The CDR3 DNA sequence: TGTGCCAGCAGCACCCAGGGTAGCGGGATTACCGGGGAGCTGTTTTTT. It is translated as CASSTQGSGITGELFF. This chain connects TRBV7-9 to TRBJ2-2; TRBD2 matches at 8 bases. The CDR3 has 16 amino acids. With V trimmed by 5 bases and J by 5 bases, 10 bases remained unmatched. Germline CDR1 SEHNR, CDR2 FQNEAQ (reference sequence).

This sequence joins TRBV7-6 and TRBJ2-2; D is possibly TRBD2 (6 bases). Germline V lookup: CDR1 SGHVS, CDR2 FNYEAQ. The CDR3 covers 17 residues. With 5 bases removed from V and 5 bases from J, the gap between germline ends came to 21 bases. CDR3 nucleotides: TGTGCCAGCAGCACGGGAGCGGGCGGAGCTCCAACCGGGGAGCTGTTTTTT. Translation gives CASSTGAGGAPTGELFF.

The rearrangement uses TRBV27 and TRBJ2-7, with 8 nucleotides matching TRBD1. Looked up from germline, CDR1 is MNHEY and CDR2 is SMNVEV (reference sequence). The CDR3 covers 13 residues. The junction had 5 bases not matched to a gene; V was cut back by 6 bases and J by 4 bases. The DNA of the CDR3 is TGTGCCAGCAGGCAGCGGACAGGGTACGAGCAGTACTTC. Protein product: CASRQRTGYEQYF.

This clone was picked up one time. V gene TRBV4-3 combines with J gene TRBJ2-7; 8 nucleotides agree with TRBD1. CDR1 is LGHNA and CDR2 is YSLEER in the germline V gene. With 0 bases clipped from V and 5 bases from J, the junction kept 6 bases outside the gene matches. The CDR3 runs 15 residues. The CDR3 region has the DNA TGCGCCAGCAGCCAAGAGTTCAGGGGGCACGACGAGCAGTACTTC. Encoded protein: CASSQEFRGHDEQYF.

CDR3 loop: CASSKVRQTNYGYTF. CDR3 DNA sequence: TGTGCCAGTAGTAAGGTCCGACAAACTAACTATGGCTACACCTTC. The V and J genes are TRBV19 and TRBJ1-2; D call uncertain. V was pared by 4 bases and J by 0 bases, with 12 bases between. The CDR3 contains 15 residues. CDR1 and CDR2 (germline): LNHDA, SQIVND (reference sequence).

This clone was counted once. The chain links TRBV7-3 to TRBJ2-1, with 7 bases that match TRBD2. CDR3 length: 16 residues. The V segment lost 0 bases and the J segment 0 bases; nucleotides outside the gene matches: 2. Germline CDR1 is SGHTA and CDR2 is FQGTGA. DNA for the CDR3: TGTGCCAGCAGCTTAACAGGGACTAACTCCTACAATGAGCAGTTCTTC. This translates into CASSLTGTNSYNEQFF.

This chain uses TRBV13 with TRBJ2-5; D is tentatively TRBD1 or TRBD2 (5 bases each). The CDR3 loop spans 16 amino acids. Trimming left V 4 bases short and J 1 base short, with 16 bases between. Germline lookup yields CDR1 PRHDT and CDR2 FYEKMQ (reference sequence). CDR3 in amino acids: CASSSNIRDPQETQYF. CDR3 nucleotides: TGTGCCAGCAGCTCAAATATCCGGGACCCCCAAGAGACCCAGTACTTC.

The rearrangement joins TRBV19 to TRBJ2-3, with 7 bases matching TRBD1. With 8 bases clipped from V and 2 bases from J, the junction kept 10 bases outside the gene matches. Germline V gene lookup returns CDR1 LNHDA and CDR2 SQIVND (reference sequence). There are 15 residues in the CDR3. DNA of the CDR3: TGTGCCAGTGAAAACCGGGACAGCGACACAGATACGCAGTATTTT. Encoded protein: CASENRDSDTDTQYF. The full variable domain, in which reference TRBV19 and TRBJ2-3 provide the parts outside the CDR3, is DGGITQSPKYLFRKEGQNVTLSCEQNLNHDAMYWYRQDPGQGLRLIYYSQIVNDFQKGDIAEGYSVSREKKESFPLTVTSAQKNPTAFYLCASENRDSDTDTQYFGPGTRLTVL.

The chain couples TRBV4-3 to TRBJ2-7; D unclear. This CDR3 has 14 amino acids. Trimming took 0 bases from V and 2 from J, leaving 8 bases between them. The V gene's germline CDR1 is LGHNA and CDR2 YSLEER. The CDR3 loop reads CASSQERAAYEQYF. The CDR3 DNA reads TGCGCCAGCAGCCAAGAAAGGGCGGCCTACGAGCAGTACTTC.

The V call is TRBV13, the J call TRBJ2-2; D remains ambiguous. The germline gives CDR1 PRHDT, CDR2 FYEKMQ (reference sequence). The ends were cut back, 3 bases at V and 3 bases at J, with 11 bases in the middle. The CDR3 runs 15 residues. The DNA for the CDR3 is TGTGCCAGCAGCTTGGGGTGGAGAGACACCGGGGAGCTGTTTTTT. It codes for CASSLGWRDTGELFF.

This clone was found once. The chain joins TRBV15 to TRBJ2-7; unclear D gene. The CDR3 has 14 residues. The V end lost 1 base, the J end lost 2 bases, and 9 bases lay between the germline ends. Germline V lookup: CDR1 LNHNV, CDR2 YYDKDF (reference sequence). Here the CDR3 reads CATSRADLPYEQYF. The CDR3 DNA sequence: TGTGCCACCAGCAGAGCCGACCTTCCCTACGAGCAGTACTTC.

Comment on this clone: The germline gene is not matched at one end of the junction; a read error may be the cause. The V call is TRBV6-6, the J call TRBJ2-7, with 12 bases matching TRBD2. This CDR3 has 13 amino acids. The germline gives CDR1 MNHNY, CDR2 SVGAGI (reference sequence). CDR3 in amino acids: CASSPGLAGPRRF. The CDR3, as DNA: TGTGCCAGCAGTCCGGGACTAGCGGGCCCGCGTCGCTTC.

The chain couples TRBV25-1 to TRBJ1-1; no definite D call. V lost 3 bases and J 3 bases, leaving 11 bases between the germline ends. Germline lookup yields CDR1 MGHDK and CDR2 SYGVNS. The CDR3 runs 14 residues. CDR3 in amino acids: CASSEGIQDTEAFF. Written as DNA, the CDR3 is TGTGCCAGCAGTGAGGGTATTCAGGACACTGAAGCTTTCTTT.

The V gene is TRBV4-1, the J gene TRBJ2-2, with D hard to call. This CDR3 has 14 residues. Trimming cost V 0 bases and J 5 bases, with 7 bases left between them. The germline gives CDR1 MGHRA, CDR2 YSYEKL. The CDR3 sequence is CASSQDPTTGELFF. CDR3 nucleotide sequence: TGCGCCAGCAGCCAAGATCCAACTACCGGGGAGCTGTTTTTT.

This sequence joins TRBV27 and TRBJ2-3, with 12 bases identical to TRBD2. Trimming took 5 bases from V and 5 from J; bases not matched to a gene: 8. The CDR3 is made up of 16 amino acids. Germline loops: CDR1 MNHEY, CDR2 SMNVEV (reference sequence). The CDR3 is CASSDGLAGYGDTQYF. The CDR3 nucleotides are TGTGCCAGCAGTGACGGACTAGCGGGATATGGAGATACGCAGTATTTT.

This chain joins TRBV6-1 and TRBJ1-1; D is possibly TRBD1 (6 bases). Germline V gene lookup returns CDR1 MNHNS and CDR2 SASEGT. The CDR3 loop spans 11 amino acids. V shed 0 bases and J shed 14 bases, with 10 bases lying between them. The CDR3 DNA is TGTGCCAGCAGTGAAGCCGTTGGACAGTTCTTT. Translating gives CASSEAVGQFF.

The J gene is TRBJ2-4, the V gene TRBV7-9; D may be TRBD1 (6 bases). The V and J ends lost 3 bases and 4 bases respectively, with 10 bases between them. The CDR3 extends over 14 amino acids. Germline lookup yields CDR1 SEHNR and CDR2 FQNEAQ (reference sequence). The CDR3 is CASSFSGTKNIQYF. CDR3 sequence (DNA): TGTGCCAGCAGCTTCTCCGGGACAAAAAACATTCAGTACTTC.

To note about this clone: Additional DNA sequences in this sample encode the identical CDR3. This chain links TRBV13 with TRBJ2-5; D unresolved. CDR1 is PRHDT and CDR2 is FYEKMQ in the germline V gene (reference sequence). V lost 0 bases and J 2 bases, leaving 4 bases between the germline ends. The CDR3 has 13 residues. In DNA, the CDR3 is TGTGCCAGCAGCTTAGGCAGACAAGAGACCCAGTACTTC. Translating gives CASSLGRQETQYF.

A word on this clone: At one boundary the junction diverges from the germline segment, which might be a read error. This chain uses TRBV7-3 with TRBJ2-7; 8 bases map to TRBD2. The CDR3 loop spans 19 amino acids. CDR1 SGHTA and CDR2 FQGTGA come from the germline V gene. The CDR3 spells CASSLTHNTAGGPPYEQYF. The CDR3 DNA reads TGTGCCAGCAGCCTAACCCATAATACGGCGGGAGGCCCCCCCTACGAGCAGTACTTC.

The chain couples TRBV13 to TRBJ1-1; the D is unclear. Germline CDR1 PRHDT, CDR2 FYEKMQ (reference sequence). The V end was cut by 5 bases, the J end by 7 bases, with 11 bases between. The CDR3 has 12 amino acids. CDR3: CASSMVGIEAFF. DNA for the CDR3: TGTGCCAGCAGCATGGTAGGGATTGAAGCTTTCTTT.

V gene TRBV4-1 combines with J gene TRBJ1-2; D is unclear. The CDR3 contains 15 residues. V was cut by 1 base and J by 2 bases, with 11 bases left in between. CDR1 is MGHRA, CDR2 YSYEKL, per germline. CDR3 loop: CASSQGGYSNYGYTF. The DNA of the CDR3 is TGCGCCAGCAGCCAAGGAGGGTACAGCAACTATGGCTACACCTTC.

On this clone itself: The sample carries other DNA sequences with the same CDR3. The chain links TRBV27 to TRBJ1-4; a weak D match, TRBD1 (6 bases). The germline V gene has CDR1 MNHEY and CDR2 SMNVEV (reference sequence). The V gene lost 6 bases and the J gene lost 5 bases, with 16 bases spanning the gap. The CDR3 length is 15 residues. CDR3 residues: CASSPTGTLNEKLFF. CDR3 nucleotide sequence: TGTGCCAGCAGCCCAACCGGGACACTCAATGAAAAACTGTTTTTT.

This clone came up a few times. The chain has TRBV19 and TRBJ1-5; 9 positions agree with TRBD1. Germline lookup yields CDR1 LNHDA and CDR2 SQIVND (reference sequence). Unmatched junction bases numbered 14, after V lost 4 bases and J lost 1 base. This CDR3 spans 19 amino acids. CDR3 coding DNA: TGTGCCAGTAGTACCCACAAATTGACAGGGGGGAAGAGCAATCAGCCCCAGCATTTT. It encodes CASSTHKLTGGKSNQPQHF.

The J gene is TRBJ1-5, the V gene TRBV5-8; D is possibly TRBD1 (6 bases). The ends were cut back, 4 bases at V and 4 bases at J, with 12 bases in the middle. Looked up from germline, CDR1 is SGHTS and CDR2 is YDEGEE. The CDR3 runs to 14 residues. CDR3 coding DNA: TGTGCCAGCAGCGCCACAGGGAGAAATCAGCCCCAGCATTTT. This gives the protein CASSATGRNQPQHF.

This clone showed up just once. V usage is TRBV6-1 and J usage is TRBJ1-5; D is unresolved. The CDR3 is 16 residues long. The germline V gene encodes CDR1 MNHNS and CDR2 SASEGT. V lost 3 bases to trimming and J lost 3 bases, with 15 bases between them. The CDR3 spells CASSDGGWAINQPQHF. For the CDR3, the DNA is TGTGCCAGCAGTGACGGAGGTTGGGCGATCAATCAGCCCCAGCATTTT.